This record covers a single TCR beta chain. The CDR3 runs to 14 residues. The V gene's germline CDR1 is MNHEY and CDR2 SMNVEV (reference sequence). Germline trimming cut 8 bases from V and 4 bases from J; bases unmatched to any gene: 7. Original methodology: Reference gene primers were amplified, and this amplification served to estimate nucleated cell counts. TCRdb's table, derived via immunoSEQ multiplex PCR, lists solely in-frame clones and lacks some. The DNA was the basis for D and trimming; V, J and clone size are from that table. This table holds about 130,000 clones, around 74% found once. This specimen comes from a study of blood T cell repertoires in COVID-19. Study information: Acute and convalescent COVID-19 specimens originated in the United States, Italy and Spain.

Sequencing was performed on peripheral blood. This sequence was found in a man aged 55 to 70 with acute or convalescent COVID-19. The chain combines TRBV27 with TRBJ2-7; 11 bases line up with TRBD2. In DNA form, the CDR3 reads TGTGCCAGCCAAAAAGGACTAGCGGGTTACGAGCAGTACTTC. It is translated as CASQKGLAGYEQYF.